What follows are 14 T cell receptor beta chains derived from one specimen sequenced in a study of blood T cell repertoires in COVID-19. Here immunoSEQ multiplex PCR was the method, and the copy in TCRdb shows in-frame clones only, minus some. The data hold tens of thousands of clones, with 75% to 90% observed a single time. The sequencing sample was made of peripheral blood. The receptors were gathered from a human donor in a cohort sampled during active COVID-19.

The rearrangement links TRBV4-3 to TRBJ2-2, with 15 positions matching TRBD2. The length of the CDR3 is 18 residues. V was clipped by 4 bases and J by 2 bases; unmatched bases: 5. The germline V gene encodes CDR1 LGHNA and CDR2 YSLEER. The CDR3 coding sequence is TGCGCCAGCAGCCCGGGACTAGCGGGAGGTACTAACACCGGGGAGCTGTTTTTT. This encodes CASSPGLAGGTNTGELFF.

V and J are TRBV9 and TRBJ2-1; 9 nucleotides align to TRBD2. Per germline, CDR1 SGDLS and CDR2 YYNGEE. CDR3 length: 15 amino acids. Unmatched junction bases numbered 11, after V lost 3 bases and J lost 10 bases. The DNA of the CDR3 is TGTGCCAGCAGCGCCGAAATAGCGGGAGAAGGGGAGCAGTTCTTC. Translated: CASSAEIAGEGEQFF.

The genes are TRBV4-3 and TRBJ1-1; D may be TRBD1 (5 bases). Germline V CDR1 and CDR2: LGHNA, YSLEER. This CDR3 has 18 amino acids. Trimming removed 1 base from V and 3 bases from J, with 21 bases in between. CDR3 in amino acids: CASSQVPPGGERDTEAFF. CDR3 sequence (DNA): TGCGCCAGCAGCCAAGTACCCCCTGGGGGGGAGAGGGACACTGAAGCTTTCTTT.

The chain links TRBV10-3 to TRBJ2-5; D is perhaps TRBD2 (6 bases). CDR1 is ENHRY, CDR2 SYGVKD, per germline. The CDR3 loop spans 11 amino acids. Trimming cost V 8 bases and J 5 bases, with 9 bases left between them. DNA for the CDR3: TGTGCCATCGGAGGGAAGGAGACCCAGTACTTC. Its protein is CAIGGKETQYF.

This clone was detected only once. The chain carries TRBV6-6 and TRBJ2-1; possible D gene TRBD1, 6 bases. The germline V and J ends were trimmed by 4 bases and 8 bases, with 9 bases remaining between them. The CDR3 loop spans 12 amino acids. The V gene's germline CDR1 is MNHNY and CDR2 SVGAGI (reference sequence). CDR3 sequence (DNA): TGTGCCAGCAGTTCACAGGGCTATGAGCAGTTCTTC. Translating gives CASSSQGYEQFF.

This clone was detected a few times. The chain has TRBV4-1 and TRBJ2-7; D is perhaps TRBD2 (5 bases). This CDR3 comprises 15 residues. V was shortened by 1 base and J by 3 bases, with 13 bases between the two germline ends. From germline, CDR1 is MGHRA and CDR2 YSYEKL. The CDR3, as DNA: TGCGCCAGCAGCCAAGGCCAAATCGGGGACTACGAGCAGTACTTC. This translates into CASSQGQIGDYEQYF.

The rearrangement links TRBV28 to TRBJ1-2; no clear D. The germline CDR1 and CDR2 sequences are MDHEN and SYDVKM. CDR3 length equals 11 residues. The V gene lost 6 bases and the J gene lost 7 bases, with 9 bases spanning the gap. CDR3 residues: CASSPAGGYTF. The CDR3 DNA sequence: TGTGCCAGCAGCCCGGCGGGTGGCTACACCTTC.

The CDR3: CASAFSGGSTDTQYF. The CDR3 DNA is TGTGCCAGCGCATTTAGCGGAGGGAGCACAGATACGCAGTATTTT. The chain couples TRBV6-6 to TRBJ2-3, with D perhaps matching TRBD2 (6 bases). Trimming took 8 bases from V and 0 from J, leaving 15 bases between them. This CDR3 is built from 15 residues. Per germline, CDR1 MNHNY and CDR2 SVGAGI (reference sequence).

The V gene is TRBV14, the J gene TRBJ2-3; tentatively, D is TRBD1 (6 bases). Between the trimmed V and J ends, which lost 2 bases and 11 bases, there was a span of 11 bases. The CDR3 spans 12 residues. Per germline, CDR1 SGHDN and CDR2 FVKESK. The CDR3 here is CASSQSRQVQYF. The CDR3 coding sequence is TGTGCCAGCAGCCAATCGAGACAGGTGCAGTATTTT.

This chain links TRBV24-1 with TRBJ2-1; 11 nucleotides agree with TRBD2. The CDR3 is 17 amino acids. Germline V gene sequence: CDR1 KGHDR, CDR2 SFDVKD. V was pared by 3 bases and J by 0 bases, with 3 bases of the junction left unmatched. CDR3 amino acids: CATSDGTSGRSYNEQFF. CDR3 DNA: TGTGCCACCAGTGATGGGACTAGCGGCCGCTCCTACAATGAGCAGTTCTTC.

This clone was seen a handful of times. The chain combines TRBV2 with TRBJ2-2, with 10 nucleotides matching TRBD2. CDR1 and CDR2 (germline): SNHLY, FYNNEI. This CDR3 spans 18 amino acids. J gave up 6 bases and V 0 bases, and 10 bases lay outside the gene matches. The DNA of the CDR3 is TGTGCCAGCAGTGAAGCGCTTAGGCTAGCGGGAGTAGCCGGGGAGCTGTTTTTT. This gives the protein CASSEALRLAGVAGELFF.

V usage is TRBV18 and J usage is TRBJ1-1; TRBD1 aligns across 7 bases. V lost 6 bases and J lost 6; bases outside the gene matches: 7. Germline lookup yields CDR1 KGHSH and CDR2 LQKENI. CDR3 length equals 13 residues. DNA of the CDR3: TGTGCCAGCTCCCTCTACGGACAGGCTGAAGCTTTCTTT. Translating it yields CASSLYGQAEAFF.

The chain has TRBV5-1 and TRBJ1-4; D remains ambiguous. The CDR3 consists of 18 residues. Per germline, CDR1 SGHRS and CDR2 YFSETQ. Trimming cost V 0 bases and J 0 bases, with 15 bases left between them. The CDR3 sequence is CASSLGRGGPATNEKLFF. The CDR3 bases are TGCGCCAGCAGCTTGGGCCGGGGTGGTCCTGCAACTAATGAAAAACTGTTTTTT.

The rearrangement joins TRBV18 to TRBJ1-4, with 10 bases aligning to TRBD1. The CDR3 length is 14 residues. Germline V gene sequence: CDR1 KGHSH, CDR2 LQKENI. V shed 3 bases, J shed 7 bases, and the junction held 2 bases outside the gene matches. The DNA of the CDR3 is TGTGCCAGCTCACCGGGACAGGGGTCTGAAAAACTGTTTTTT. Its protein is CASSPGQGSEKLFF. Full variable domain (missing parts from reference TRBV18 and TRBJ1-4): NAGVMQNPRHLVRRRGQEARLRCSPMKGHSHVYWYRQLPEEGLKFMVYLQKENIIDESGMPKERFSAEFPKEGPSILRIQQVVRGDSAAYFCASSPGQGSEKLFFGSGTQLSVL.